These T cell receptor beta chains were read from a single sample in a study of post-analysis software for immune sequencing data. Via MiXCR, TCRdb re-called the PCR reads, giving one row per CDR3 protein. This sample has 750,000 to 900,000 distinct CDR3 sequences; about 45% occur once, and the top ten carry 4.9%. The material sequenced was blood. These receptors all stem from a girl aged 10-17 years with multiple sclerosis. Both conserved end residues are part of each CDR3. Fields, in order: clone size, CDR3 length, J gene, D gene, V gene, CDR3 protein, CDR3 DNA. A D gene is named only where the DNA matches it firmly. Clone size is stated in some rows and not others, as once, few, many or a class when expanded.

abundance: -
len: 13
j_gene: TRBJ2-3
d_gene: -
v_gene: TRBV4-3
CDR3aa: CASSHRGLFPEYF
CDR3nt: TGCGCCAGCAGCCACCGGGGCCTCTTCCCGGAGTATTTT

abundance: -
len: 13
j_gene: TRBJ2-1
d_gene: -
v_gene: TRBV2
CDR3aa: CASTLVEHNEQFF
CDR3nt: TGTGCCAGCACGCTCGTAGAGCACAATGAGCAGTTCTTC

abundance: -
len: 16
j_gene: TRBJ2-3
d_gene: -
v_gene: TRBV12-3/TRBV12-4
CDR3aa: CASSFRPGQPTDTQYF
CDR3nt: TGTGCCAGCAGTTTTAGGCCCGGACAACCGACAGATACGCAGTATTTT

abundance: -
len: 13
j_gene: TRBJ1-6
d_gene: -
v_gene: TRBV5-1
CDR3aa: CASSDRGGSPLHF
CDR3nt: TGCGCCAGCAGCGATCGGGGGGGGTCACCCCTCCACTTT

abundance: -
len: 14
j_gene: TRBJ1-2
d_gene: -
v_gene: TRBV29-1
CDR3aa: CSAGRQTTIYGYTF
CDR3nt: TGCAGCGCCGGCCGGCAAACGACTATATATGGCTACACCTTC

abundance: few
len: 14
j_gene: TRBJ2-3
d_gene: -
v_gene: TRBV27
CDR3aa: CASPLGTIFDTQYF
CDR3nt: TGTGCCAGCCCACTAGGTACAATTTTCGATACGCAGTATTTT

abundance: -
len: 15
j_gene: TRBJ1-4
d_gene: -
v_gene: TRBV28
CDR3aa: CASSLGSIQGEKLFF
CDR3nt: TGTGCCAGCAGTTTAGGGAGTATCCAGGGGGAAAAACTGTTTTTT

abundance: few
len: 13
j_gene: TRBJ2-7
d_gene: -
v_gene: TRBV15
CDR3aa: CATSREGVYEQYF
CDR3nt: TGTGCCACCAGCAGAGAGGGGGTTTACGAGCAGTACTTC

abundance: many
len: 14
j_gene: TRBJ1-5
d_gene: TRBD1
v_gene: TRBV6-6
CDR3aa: CASSPTGSNQPQHF
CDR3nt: TGTGCCAGCAGTCCGACAGGGTCCAATCAGCCCCAGCATTTT

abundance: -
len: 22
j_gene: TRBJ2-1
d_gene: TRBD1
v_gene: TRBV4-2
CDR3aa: CASSQTNGGQGFSAHTHNEQFF
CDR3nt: TGTGCCAGCAGCCAAACAAACGGCGGACAGGGGTTCAGCGCACACACACACAATGAGCAGTTCTTC

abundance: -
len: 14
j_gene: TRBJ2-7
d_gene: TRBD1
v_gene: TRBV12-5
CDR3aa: CASGPPGQGHEQYF
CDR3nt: TGTGCTAGTGGTCCCCCCGGACAGGGCCACGAGCAGTACTTC

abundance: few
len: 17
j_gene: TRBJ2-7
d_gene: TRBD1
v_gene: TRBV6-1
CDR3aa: CASRPGAGQGTKYKQYF
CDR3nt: TGTGCCAGCAGACCCGGTGCGGGACAGGGGACAAAATACAAGCAGTACTTC

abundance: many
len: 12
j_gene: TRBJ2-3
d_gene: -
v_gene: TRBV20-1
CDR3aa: CSATLDSNTQYF
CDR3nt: TGCAGTGCTACACTAGATTCTAATACGCAGTATTTT

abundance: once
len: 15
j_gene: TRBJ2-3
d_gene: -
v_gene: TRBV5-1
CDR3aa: CASSLEGGTADTQYF
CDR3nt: TGCGCCAGCAGCTTGGAGGGCGGGACCGCAGATACGCAGTATTTT

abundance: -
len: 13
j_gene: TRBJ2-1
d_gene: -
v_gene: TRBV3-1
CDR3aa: CASSPSYYNEQFF
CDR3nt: TGTGCCAGCAGCCCCTCCTACTACAATGAGCAGTTCTTC

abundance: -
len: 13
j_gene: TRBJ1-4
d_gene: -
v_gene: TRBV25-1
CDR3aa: CASSRQANEKLFF
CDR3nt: TGTGCCAGCAGTCGTCAGGCTAATGAAAAACTGTTTTTT

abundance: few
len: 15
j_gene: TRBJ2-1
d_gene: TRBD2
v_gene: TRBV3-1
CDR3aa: CAASTGTSGRNEQFF
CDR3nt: TGTGCCGCCAGTACCGGGACTAGCGGGAGGAATGAGCAGTTCTTC

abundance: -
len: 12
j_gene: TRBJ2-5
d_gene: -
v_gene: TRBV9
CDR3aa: CASSALGETQYF
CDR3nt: TGTGCCAGCAGCGCCCTCGGGGAGACCCAGTACTTC

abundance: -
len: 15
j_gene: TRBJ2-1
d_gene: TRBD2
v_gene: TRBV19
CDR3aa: CASVGGPLIYNEQFF
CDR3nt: TGTGCCAGTGTGGGAGGGCCCTTAATCTACAATGAGCAGTTCTTC

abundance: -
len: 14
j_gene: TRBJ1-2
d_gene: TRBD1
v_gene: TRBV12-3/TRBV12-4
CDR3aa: CASTLGQGVGGYTF
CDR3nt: TGTGCCAGCACCCTGGGACAGGGTGTTGGAGGCTACACCTTC